This paragraph reports one T cell receptor (beta chain). TCRdb analysed the PCR reads with MiXCR anew, one entry per CDR3 protein. Seen here are approximately 500,000 distinct CDR3 sequences, about 25% observed once, and the top ten hold under 0.8%. This specimen comes from a study of molecular identifiers for immune sequencing clone quantification. Sequenced sample: naive CD8+ T cells from blood, with Jurkat cell RNA spiked in. The sample's subset: FACS-sorted CD8+CD4-CCR7+CD45RA+ naive T cells. This receptor was identified in a human donor in good health. Some libraries in this study had Jurkat cell RNA spiked in.

CDR3 in amino acids: CASSYLGTTYQPQHF. For the CDR3, the DNA is TGTGCCAGCAGTTACTTGGGGACTACCTATCAGCCCCAGCATTTT. The V call is TRBV6-2 or TRBV6-3, the J call TRBJ1-5, with D perhaps matching TRBD1 (5 bases). Per germline, CDR1 MNHEY and CDR2 SVGEGT. Trimming took 1 base from V and 5 from J, leaving 12 bases between them. This CDR3 region has 15 residues.